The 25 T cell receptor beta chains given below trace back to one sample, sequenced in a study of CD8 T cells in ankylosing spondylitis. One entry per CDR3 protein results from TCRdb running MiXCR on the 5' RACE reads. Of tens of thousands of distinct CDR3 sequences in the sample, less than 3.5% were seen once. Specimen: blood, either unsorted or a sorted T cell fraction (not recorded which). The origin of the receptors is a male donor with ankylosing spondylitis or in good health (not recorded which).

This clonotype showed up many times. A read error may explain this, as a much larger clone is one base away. The CDR3: CASSVVVNTEAFF. In DNA, the CDR3 is TGTGCCAGCAGCGTAGTTGTGAACACTGAAGCTTTCTTT. The chain is built from TRBV9 and TRBJ1-1; D not certain. Between the trimmed V and J ends, which lost 0 bases and 0 bases, there was a span of 3 bases. Germline V CDR1 and CDR2: SGDLS, YYNGEE. There are 13 residues in the CDR3.

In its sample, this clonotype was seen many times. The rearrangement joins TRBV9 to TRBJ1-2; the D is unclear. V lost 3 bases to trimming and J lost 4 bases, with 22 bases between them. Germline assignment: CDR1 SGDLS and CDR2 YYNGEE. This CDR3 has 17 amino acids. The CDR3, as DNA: TGTGCCAGCAGCGCAACGGGTTCCCGTTCCTCTGCCTATGGCTACACCTTC. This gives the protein CASSATGSRSSAYGYTF.

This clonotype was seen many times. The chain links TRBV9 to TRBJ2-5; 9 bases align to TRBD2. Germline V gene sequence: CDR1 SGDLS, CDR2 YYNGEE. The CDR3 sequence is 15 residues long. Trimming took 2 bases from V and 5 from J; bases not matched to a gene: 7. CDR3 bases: TGTGCCAGCAGCGTTTTGGGACTAGCCGGGGAGACCCAGTACTTC. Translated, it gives CASSVLGLAGETQYF.

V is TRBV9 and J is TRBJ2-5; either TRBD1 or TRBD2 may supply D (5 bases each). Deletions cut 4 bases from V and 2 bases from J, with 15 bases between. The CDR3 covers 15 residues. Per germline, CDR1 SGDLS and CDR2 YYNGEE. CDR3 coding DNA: TGTGCCAGCAGCCCGGGACGGGTCAAGCAAGAGACCCAGTACTTC. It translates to CASSPGRVKQETQYF.

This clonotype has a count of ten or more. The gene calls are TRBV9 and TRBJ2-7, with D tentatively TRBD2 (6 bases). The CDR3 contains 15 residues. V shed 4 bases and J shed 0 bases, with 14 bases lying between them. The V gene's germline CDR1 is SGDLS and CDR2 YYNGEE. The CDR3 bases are TGTGCCAGCAGCTTTGGGACTGCGAGCTCCTACGAGCAGTACTTC. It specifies CASSFGTASSYEQYF.

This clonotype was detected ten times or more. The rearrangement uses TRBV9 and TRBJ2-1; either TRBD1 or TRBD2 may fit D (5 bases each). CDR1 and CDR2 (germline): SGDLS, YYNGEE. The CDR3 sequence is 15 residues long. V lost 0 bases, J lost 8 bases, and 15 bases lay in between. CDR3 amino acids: CASSVGPALGDEQFF. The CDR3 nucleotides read TGTGCCAGCAGCGTAGGTCCCGCTTTGGGGGATGAGCAGTTCTTC.

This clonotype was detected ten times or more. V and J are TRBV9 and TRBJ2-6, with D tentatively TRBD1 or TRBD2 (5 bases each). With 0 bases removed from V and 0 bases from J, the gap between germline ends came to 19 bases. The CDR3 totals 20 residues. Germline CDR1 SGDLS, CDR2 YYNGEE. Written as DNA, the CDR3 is TGTGCCAGCAGCGTAGATGGACGGGGCGGAAGTCTCTCTGGGGCCAACGTCCTGACTTTC. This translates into CASSVDGRGGSLSGANVLTF.

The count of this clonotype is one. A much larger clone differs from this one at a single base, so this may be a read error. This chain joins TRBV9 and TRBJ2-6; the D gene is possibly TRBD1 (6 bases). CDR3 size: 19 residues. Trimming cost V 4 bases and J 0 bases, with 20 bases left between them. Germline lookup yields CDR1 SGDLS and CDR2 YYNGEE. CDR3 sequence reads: CASSPGWRQDLSGANVLTF. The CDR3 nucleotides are TGTGCCAGCAGCCCCGGTTGGAGACAGGACCTCTCTGGGGCCAACGTCCTGACTTTC.

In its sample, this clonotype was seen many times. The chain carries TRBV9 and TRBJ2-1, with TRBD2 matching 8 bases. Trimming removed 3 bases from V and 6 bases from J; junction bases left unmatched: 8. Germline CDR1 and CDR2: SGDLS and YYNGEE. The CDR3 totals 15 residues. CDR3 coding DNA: TGTGCCAGCAGCGGCGGGTGGGCGGGAGGCAATGAGCAGTTCTTC. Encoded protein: CASSGGWAGGNEQFF.

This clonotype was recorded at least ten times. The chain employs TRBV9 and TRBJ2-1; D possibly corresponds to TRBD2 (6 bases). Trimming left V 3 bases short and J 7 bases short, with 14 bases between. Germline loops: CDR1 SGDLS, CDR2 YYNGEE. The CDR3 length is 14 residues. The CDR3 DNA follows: TGTGCCAGCAGCGGGGATGCGGGGAGGAATGAGCAGTTCTTC. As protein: CASSGDAGRNEQFF.

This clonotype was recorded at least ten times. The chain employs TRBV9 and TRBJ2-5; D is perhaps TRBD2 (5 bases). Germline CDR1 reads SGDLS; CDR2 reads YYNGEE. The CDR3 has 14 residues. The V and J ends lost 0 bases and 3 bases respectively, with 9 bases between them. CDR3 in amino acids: CASSVVGGKETQYF. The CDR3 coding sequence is TGTGCCAGCAGCGTAGTTGGAGGTAAAGAGACCCAGTACTTC.

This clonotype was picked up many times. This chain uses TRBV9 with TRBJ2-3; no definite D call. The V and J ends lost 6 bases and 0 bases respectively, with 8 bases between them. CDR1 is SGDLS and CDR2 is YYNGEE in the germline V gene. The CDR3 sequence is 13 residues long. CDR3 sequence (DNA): TGTGCCAGCAATCGATATAGCACAGATACGCAGTATTTT. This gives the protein CASNRYSTDTQYF.

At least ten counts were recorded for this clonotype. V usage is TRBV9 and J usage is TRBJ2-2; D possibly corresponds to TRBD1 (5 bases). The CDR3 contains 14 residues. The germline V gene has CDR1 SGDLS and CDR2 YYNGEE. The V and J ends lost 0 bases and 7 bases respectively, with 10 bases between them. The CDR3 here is CASSVVGDRGELFF. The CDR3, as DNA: TGTGCCAGCAGCGTAGTAGGGGATCGCGGGGAGCTGTTTTTT.

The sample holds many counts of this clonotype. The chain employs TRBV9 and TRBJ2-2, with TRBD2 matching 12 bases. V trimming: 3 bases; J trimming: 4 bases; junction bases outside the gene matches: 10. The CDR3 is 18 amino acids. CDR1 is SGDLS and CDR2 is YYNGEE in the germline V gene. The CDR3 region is CASSAEKTSGGITGELFF. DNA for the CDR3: TGTGCCAGCAGCGCGGAGAAGACTAGCGGGGGTATCACCGGGGAGCTGTTTTTT. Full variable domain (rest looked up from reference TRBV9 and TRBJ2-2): DSGVTQTPKHLITATGQRVTLRCSPRSGDLSVYWYQQSLDQGLQFLIQYYNGEERAKGNILERFSAQQFPDLHSELNLSSLELGDSALYFCASSAEKTSGGITGELFFGEGSRLTVL.

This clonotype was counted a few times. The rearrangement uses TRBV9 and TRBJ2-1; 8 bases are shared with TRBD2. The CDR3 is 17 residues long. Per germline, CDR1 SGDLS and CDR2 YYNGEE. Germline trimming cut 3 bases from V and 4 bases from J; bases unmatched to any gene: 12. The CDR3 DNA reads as TGTGCCAGCAGCGGGCTTGGGAATAGCGGGGCGTACAATGAGCAGTTCTTC. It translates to CASSGLGNSGAYNEQFF. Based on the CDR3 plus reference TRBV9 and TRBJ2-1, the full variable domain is DSGVTQTPKHLITATGQRVTLRCSPRSGDLSVYWYQQSLDQGLQFLIQYYNGEERAKGNILERFSAQQFPDLHSELNLSSLELGDSALYFCASSGLGNSGAYNEQFFGPGTRLTVL.

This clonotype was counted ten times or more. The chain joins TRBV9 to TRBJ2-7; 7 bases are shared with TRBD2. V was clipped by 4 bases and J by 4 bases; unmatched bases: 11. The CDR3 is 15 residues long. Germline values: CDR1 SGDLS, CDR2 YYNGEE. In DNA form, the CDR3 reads TGTGCCAGCAGCCGTGGGCTAGCGGACACATACGAGCAGTACTTC. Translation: CASSRGLADTYEQYF.

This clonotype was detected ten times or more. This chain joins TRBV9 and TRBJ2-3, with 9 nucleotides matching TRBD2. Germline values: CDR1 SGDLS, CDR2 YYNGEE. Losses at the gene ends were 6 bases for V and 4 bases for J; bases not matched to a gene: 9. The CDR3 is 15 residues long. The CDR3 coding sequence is TGTGCCAGCACCTCGAGCGGGAGGCGGGCAGATACGCAGTATTTT. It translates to CASTSSGRRADTQYF. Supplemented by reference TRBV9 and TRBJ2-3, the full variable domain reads DSGVTQTPKHLITATGQRVTLRCSPRSGDLSVYWYQQSLDQGLQFLIQYYNGEERAKGNILERFSAQQFPDLHSELNLSSLELGDSALYFCASTSSGRRADTQYFGPGTRLTVL.

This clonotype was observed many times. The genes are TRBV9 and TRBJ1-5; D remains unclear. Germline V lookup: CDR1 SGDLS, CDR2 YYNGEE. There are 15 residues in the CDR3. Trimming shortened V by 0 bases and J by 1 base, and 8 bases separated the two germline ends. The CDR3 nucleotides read TGTGCCAGCAGCGTAGGAGTTTTGAGCAATCAGCCCCAGCATTTT. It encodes CASSVGVLSNQPQHF.

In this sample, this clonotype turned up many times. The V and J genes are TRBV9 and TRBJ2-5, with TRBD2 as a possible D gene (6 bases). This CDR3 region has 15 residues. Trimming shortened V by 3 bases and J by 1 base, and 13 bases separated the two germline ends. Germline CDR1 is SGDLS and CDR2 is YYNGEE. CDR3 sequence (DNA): TGTGCCAGCAGCGGTAGCGGAACCTCCCAAGAGACCCAGTACTTC. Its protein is CASSGSGTSQETQYF.

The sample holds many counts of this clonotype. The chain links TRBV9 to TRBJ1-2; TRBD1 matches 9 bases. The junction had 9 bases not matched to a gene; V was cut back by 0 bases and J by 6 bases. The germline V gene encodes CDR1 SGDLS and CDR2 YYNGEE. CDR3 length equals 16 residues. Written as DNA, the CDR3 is TGTGCCAGCAGCGTAGATCCAGGACAGGGGAGTCATGGCTACACCTTC. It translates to CASSVDPGQGSHGYTF.

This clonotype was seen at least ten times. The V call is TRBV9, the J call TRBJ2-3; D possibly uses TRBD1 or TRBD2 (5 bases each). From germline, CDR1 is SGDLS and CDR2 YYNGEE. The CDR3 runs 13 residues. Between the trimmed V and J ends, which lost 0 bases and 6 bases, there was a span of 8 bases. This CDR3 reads CASSVGGRDTQYF. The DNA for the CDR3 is TGTGCCAGCAGCGTAGGGGGACGGGATACGCAGTATTTT.

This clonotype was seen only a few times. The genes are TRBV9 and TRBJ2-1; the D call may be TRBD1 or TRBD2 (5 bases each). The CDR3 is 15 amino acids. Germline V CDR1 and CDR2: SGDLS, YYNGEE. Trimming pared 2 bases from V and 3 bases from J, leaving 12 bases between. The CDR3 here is CASSVGGEFYNEQFF. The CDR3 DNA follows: TGTGCCAGCAGCGTTGGGGGAGAGTTCTACAATGAGCAGTTCTTC.

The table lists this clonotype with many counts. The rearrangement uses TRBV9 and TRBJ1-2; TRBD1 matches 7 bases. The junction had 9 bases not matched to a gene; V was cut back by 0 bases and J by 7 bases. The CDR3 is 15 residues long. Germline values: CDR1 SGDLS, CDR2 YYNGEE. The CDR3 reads CASSVVPGTAGGYTF. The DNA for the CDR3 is TGTGCCAGCAGCGTAGTCCCCGGGACAGCTGGTGGCTACACCTTC.

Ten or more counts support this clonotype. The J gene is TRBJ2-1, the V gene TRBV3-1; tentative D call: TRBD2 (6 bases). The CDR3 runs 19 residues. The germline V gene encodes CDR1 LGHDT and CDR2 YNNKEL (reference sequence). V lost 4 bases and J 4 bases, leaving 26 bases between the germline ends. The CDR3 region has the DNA TGTGCCAGCAGCCCTTGGGGGAGCGGGCAGGACCAAGGGTACAATGAGCAGTTCTTC. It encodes CASSPWGSGQDQGYNEQFF.

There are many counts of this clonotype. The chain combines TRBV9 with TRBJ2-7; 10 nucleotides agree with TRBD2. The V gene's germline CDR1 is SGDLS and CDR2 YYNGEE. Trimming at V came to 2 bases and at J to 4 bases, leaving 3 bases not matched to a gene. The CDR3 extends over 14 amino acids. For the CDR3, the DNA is TGTGCCAGCAGCGTTACTAGCGGGAATTACGAGCAGTACTTC. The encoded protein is CASSVTSGNYEQYF.